Following are 10 T cell receptor beta chains from one sample sequenced in a study of T cell responses to AZD1222 COVID-19 vaccine. Sequenced by immunoSEQ multiplex PCR; TCRdb stores in-frame clones only, minus some. The sample yields some 200,000 clones, roughly 88% seen once. The sample consisted of peripheral blood, taken on day 0 of AZD1222 vaccination. The receptors originated from an adult in good health.

The sample holds one count of this clone. V is TRBV10-2 and J is TRBJ2-1; the match to TRBD2 covers 11 bases. Germline CDR1 WSHSY, CDR2 SAAADI. Unmatched junction bases numbered 7, after V lost 5 bases and J lost 1 base. CDR3 length equals 17 residues. The CDR3 DNA reads as TGCGCCAGCAGTACTAGCGGGGGAAGTGGGTCCTACAATGAGCAGTTCTTC. It specifies CASSTSGGSGSYNEQFF.

J is TRBJ2-2 and V is TRBV11-2, with 8 bases that match TRBD1. Germline lookup yields CDR1 SGHAT and CDR2 FQNNGV. CDR3 length: 14 amino acids. The V and J ends lost 4 bases and 7 bases, in that order; junction bases with no gene match: 5. The CDR3 coding sequence is TGTGCCAGCAGCTACACAGGGGGTGTCGGGGAGCTGTTTTTT. It translates to CASSYTGGVGELFF.

The V and J genes are TRBV19 and TRBJ1-4; D is possibly TRBD1 (5 bases). The CDR3 is 17 residues long. V was pared by 3 bases and J by 0 bases, with 14 bases between. Germline CDR1 reads LNHDA; CDR2 reads SQIVND (reference sequence). CDR3 coding DNA: TGTGCCAGTAGTATGTCGGGGCATCCTGCAACTAATGAAAAACTGTTTTTT. The encoded protein is CASSMSGHPATNEKLFF.

J is TRBJ1-5 and V is TRBV27; tentatively, D is TRBD1 (5 bases). The V end lost 5 bases, the J end lost 2 bases, and 25 bases lay between the germline ends. The length of the CDR3 is 19 residues. Germline lookup yields CDR1 MNHEY and CDR2 SMNVEV (reference sequence). The CDR3 DNA sequence: TGTGCCAGCAGTCCTTACGCCTCGGGGGGGGGTGCAGGCAATCAGCCCCAGCATTTT. It codes for CASSPYASGGGAGNQPQHF.

This clone was seen more than once but under ten times. This sequence joins TRBV6-1 and TRBJ2-7, with TRBD1 as a possible D gene (7 bases). The CDR3 sequence is 14 residues long. Germline V gives CDR1 MNHNS, CDR2 SASEGT. V lost 2 bases and J lost 5, with 13 bases in between. The CDR3 protein is CASSERGRGHEQYF. The CDR3, as DNA: TGTGCCAGCAGTGAAAGGGGGCGGGGTCACGAGCAGTACTTC.

J is TRBJ1-2 and V is TRBV9; perhaps TRBD1 as D (5 bases). This CDR3 has 12 amino acids. Germline-derived CDR1 and CDR2 are SGDLS and YYNGEE. V lost 3 bases to trimming and J lost 6 bases, with 9 bases between them. For the CDR3, the DNA is TGTGCCAGCAGCGGACAGTTGGATGGCTACACCTTC. Translating gives CASSGQLDGYTF.

The V call is TRBV24-1, the J call TRBJ2-3, with no clear D. The CDR3 length is 14 residues. The V and J ends lost 5 bases and 2 bases respectively, with 10 bases between them. Germline CDR1 and CDR2: KGHDR and SFDVKD. Here the CDR3 reads CATSGARLTDTQYF. The CDR3 bases are TGTGCCACCAGTGGGGCTAGGCTCACAGATACGCAGTATTTT.

The chain joins TRBV6-5 to TRBJ2-7, with 8 bases matching TRBD2. CDR3 length: 13 amino acids. J gave up 0 bases and V 11 bases, and 6 bases lay outside the gene matches. Germline CDR1 MNHEY, CDR2 SVGAGI. Here the CDR3 reads CAAARGASYEQYF. The CDR3 coding sequence is TGTGCCGCGGCGCGGGGGGCCTCCTACGAGCAGTACTTC.

CDR3 residues: CASSIGVRGQHYGYTF. In DNA form, the CDR3 reads TGTGCCAGTAGTATTGGTGTGCGAGGTCAACACTATGGCTACACCTTC. The chain links TRBV19 to TRBJ1-2; D gene uncertain. V lost 3 bases, J lost 3 bases, and 17 bases lay in between. The CDR3 totals 16 residues. Germline assignment: CDR1 LNHDA and CDR2 SQIVND (reference sequence).

This clone was seen a handful of times. This chain joins TRBV29-1 and TRBJ1-2, with D perhaps TRBD1 (5 bases). The CDR3 loop spans 13 amino acids. V was cut by 4 bases and J by 4 bases, with 13 bases left in between. Germline assignment: CDR1 SQVTM and CDR2 ANQGSEA. Here the CDR3 DNA reads TGCAGCGTTGGAACTACAGGCCTCTATGGCTACACCTTC. Protein: CSVGTTGLYGYTF.